These 29 T cell receptor beta chains came from one sample sequenced in a study of T cells in Graves' hyperthyroidism and ophthalmopathy. RNA transcripts were the template for amplifying TCR beta CDR3 regions. TCR CDR3 underwent first-round RT-PCR with the HTBI primer set. TCRdb ran MiXCR on the multiplex PCR reads and lists one entry per CDR3 protein. Among about 690,000 distinct CDR3 sequences listed, approximately 15% were seen once. Material: blood. The source is a man aged 45-65 years with Graves' hyperthyroidism.

The genes are TRBV5-6 and TRBJ1-2, with unresolved D. CDR3 length: 15 amino acids. V was shortened by 0 bases and J by 3 bases, with 12 bases between the two germline ends. Looked up from germline, CDR1 is SGHDT and CDR2 is YYEEEE. The CDR3 loop reads CASSLGHSLYYGYTF. The CDR3 region has the DNA TGTGCCAGCAGCTTGGGTCACAGTTTATACTATGGCTACACCTTC.

The gene calls are TRBV2 and TRBJ2-7; a weak D match, TRBD1 (5 bases). This CDR3 spans 15 amino acids. The germline CDR1 and CDR2 sequences are SNHLY and FYNNEI. V lost 4 bases to trimming and J lost 1 base, with 14 bases between them. CDR3 in DNA: TGTGCCAGCAGTGGGGGCCCGACACTGTCCTACGAGCAGTACTTC. Translated, it gives CASSGGPTLSYEQYF. The full variable domain, rest sourced from reference TRBV2 and TRBJ2-7, is EPEVTQTPSHQVTQMGQEVILRCVPISNHLYFYWYRQILGQKVEFLVSFYNNEISEKSEIFDDQFSVERPDGSNFTLKIRSTKLEDSAMYFCASSGGPTLSYEQYFGPGTRLTVT.

This clonotype occurred a few times. The chain uses TRBV4-1 and TRBJ2-7, with D perhaps matching TRBD1 or TRBD2 (6 bases each). This CDR3 region has 17 residues. CDR1 is MGHRA, CDR2 YSYEKL, per germline. V was cut by 0 bases and J by 0 bases, with 15 bases left in between. The CDR3 nucleotides read TGCGCCAGCAGCCAAGATGAAGAACAGGGACTCTCCTACGAGCAGTACTTC. Its translation is CASSQDEEQGLSYEQYF.

This clonotype was observed at least ten times. This chain uses TRBV12-3 or TRBV12-4 with TRBJ2-1; TRBD2 might be the D (6 bases). Trimming removed 2 bases from V and 4 bases from J, with 6 bases in between. The CDR3 sequence is 13 residues long. In DNA form, the CDR3 reads TGTGCCAGCAGTTTACGGGAGTACAATGAGCAGTTCTTC. Protein: CASSLREYNEQFF.

The V gene is TRBV2, the J gene TRBJ1-4; unclear D gene. V was clipped by 6 bases and J by 4 bases, with 21 bases between them. The CDR3 has 17 residues. Germline CDR1 and CDR2: SNHLY and FYNNEI. The CDR3 DNA reads as TGTGCCAGCAGACCCAACTTTAACGGGGTCCTTAATGAAAAACTGTTTTTT. Translated: CASRPNFNGVLNEKLFF.

The chain recombines TRBV11-1 with TRBJ2-7; TRBD2 matches at 14 bases. Trimming cost V 4 bases and J 5 bases; bases outside gene matches: 13. CDR3 length: 18 residues. Germline V CDR1 and CDR2: SGHAT, FQDESV (reference sequence). Written as DNA, the CDR3 is TGTGCCAGCAGCTCGTTAGGACTAGCGGGAGGTCCCGGGAACGAGCAGTACTTC. This sequence encodes CASSSLGLAGGPGNEQYF.

The gene calls are TRBV6-1 and TRBJ1-2; 10 positions match TRBD1. The V gene's germline CDR1 is MNHNS and CDR2 SASEGT. The CDR3 is made up of 14 amino acids. V lost 7 bases and J lost 2; bases outside the gene matches: 4. CDR3 bases: TGTGCCAGCACCGAGACAGGGGGCAACTATGGCTACACCTTC. Amino acid sequence: CASTETGGNYGYTF.

In its sample, this clonotype was seen many times. This rearrangement joins TRBV30 to TRBJ2-7; 11 bases map to TRBD1. V lost 5 bases to trimming and J lost 7 bases; unmatched junction nucleotides: 4. This CDR3 spans 12 amino acids. Germline CDR1 and CDR2: GTSNPN and SVGIG (reference sequence). The CDR3 sequence is CAWGTGGLEQYF. For the CDR3, the DNA is TGTGCCTGGGGGACAGGGGGATTAGAGCAGTACTTC.

This clonotype showed up just once. The chain joins TRBV28 to TRBJ1-5; D ambiguous. V gave up 3 bases and J gave up 3 bases, with 9 bases separating them. Germline CDR1 reads MDHEN; CDR2 reads SYDVKM. The CDR3 covers 14 residues. The CDR3 protein is CASSLWQPNQPQHF. The CDR3 nucleotides are TGTGCCAGCAGTTTGTGGCAGCCCAATCAGCCCCAGCATTTT.

This clonotype was picked up many times. This chain connects TRBV6-2 or TRBV6-3 to TRBJ2-2; TRBD2 matches at 12 bases. The CDR3 spans 15 residues. V lost 8 bases and J lost 8; bases outside the gene matches: 9. Looked up from germline, CDR1 is MNHEY and CDR2 is SVGEGT. The CDR3 nucleotides read TGTGCCAGCGGATTACTAGCGGGAGGATCTGGGGAGCTGTTTTTT. Protein: CASGLLAGGSGELFF.

This clonotype came up a few times. V usage is TRBV12-3 or TRBV12-4 and J usage is TRBJ1-2; D uncertain. The length of the CDR3 is 12 residues. V was shortened by 6 bases and J by 4 bases, with 9 bases between the two germline ends. In DNA form, the CDR3 reads TGTGCCAGCAGGCAAGGAATCTATGGCTACACCTTC. Translating it yields CASRQGIYGYTF.

This clonotype was seen once. The J gene is TRBJ1-2, the V gene TRBV28; the D gene is possibly TRBD1 (5 bases). The V gene's germline CDR1 is MDHEN and CDR2 SYDVKM. The CDR3 spans 15 residues. V shed 11 bases and J shed 0 bases, with 19 bases lying between them. CDR3 nucleotides: TGTGCCGGCACCCAAGGAGGGGCCTCTAACTATGGCTACACCTTC. Translating gives CAGTQGGASNYGYTF.

This clonotype was seen many times. The chain recombines TRBV7-2 with TRBJ2-3, with D possibly TRBD2 on 6 matching bases. CDR1 SGHTA and CDR2 FQGNSA come from the germline V gene. The V and J ends lost 1 base and 6 bases respectively, with 11 bases between them. The CDR3 length is 14 residues. CDR3 in DNA: TGTGCCAGCAGCTTAGGCGGGGCTGGGGATACGCAGTATTTT. It is translated as CASSLGGAGDTQYF.

Only a few counts were recorded for this clonotype. The V and J genes are TRBV12-3 or TRBV12-4 and TRBJ1-5; 8 nucleotides match TRBD1. The V and J ends lost 3 bases and 12 bases, in that order; junction bases with no gene match: 7. The CDR3 sequence is 13 residues long. The CDR3 DNA reads as TGTGCCAGCAGTTTCACAGGGGGTAGCTACCAGCATTTT. Amino acid sequence: CASSFTGGSYQHF.

The chain carries TRBV28 and TRBJ1-5; 8 bases match TRBD1. V lost 7 bases, J lost 5 bases, and 7 bases stayed unmatched. Germline values: CDR1 MDHEN, CDR2 SYDVKM. CDR3 size: 14 residues. CDR3 loop: CASKTGQGDQPQHF. The CDR3 bases are TGTGCCAGCAAGACCGGACAGGGTGATCAGCCCCAGCATTTT.

The V and J genes are TRBV19 and TRBJ1-2; 8 nucleotides line up with TRBD1. Germline assignment: CDR1 LNHDA and CDR2 SQIVND (reference sequence). This CDR3 comprises 13 residues. J gave up 1 base and V 9 bases, and 4 bases lay outside the gene matches. CDR3 sequence reads: CASGTGINYGYTF. CDR3 bases: TGTGCCAGCGGGACAGGAATTAACTATGGCTACACCTTC.

The chain couples TRBV11-3 to TRBJ2-3, with 9 bases that match TRBD1. Germline trimming cut 5 bases from V and 5 bases from J; bases unmatched to any gene: 2. The CDR3 loop spans 13 amino acids. Germline CDR1 reads SGHNT; CDR2 reads YENEEA. CDR3 residues: CASSPDRGDTQYF. CDR3 DNA: TGTGCCAGCAGCCCGGACAGGGGAGATACGCAGTATTTT.

This clonotype showed up just a few times. The genes are TRBV20-1 and TRBJ1-2, with 7 bases aligning to TRBD1. CDR1 and CDR2 (germline): DFQATT, SNEGSKA (reference sequence). After removal of 5 bases from V and 4 bases from J, the junction contained 16 bases not matched to a gene. The length of the CDR3 is 16 residues. The CDR3 DNA sequence: TGCAGTGCTCAATTCCGGGTTGGACAGGACCCCTATGGCTACACCTTC. This sequence encodes CSAQFRVGQDPYGYTF.

The V and J genes are TRBV4-3 and TRBJ1-4, with D uncertain. Trimming left V 0 bases short and J 7 bases short, with 15 bases between. CDR1 is LGHNA and CDR2 is YSLEER in the germline V gene. This CDR3 comprises 16 residues. CDR3 sequence reads: CASSQDRGPGVEKLFF. In nucleotides, the CDR3 is TGCGCCAGCAGCCAAGATCGCGGGCCCGGAGTTGAAAAACTGTTTTTT.

The chain recombines TRBV7-3 with TRBJ1-4; TRBD1 matches 12 bases. Germline lookup yields CDR1 SGHTA and CDR2 FQGTGA. The J segment lost 8 bases and the V segment lost 5 bases, leaving 12 bases of the junction unmatched. The CDR3 extends over 17 amino acids. In DNA form, the CDR3 reads TGTGCCAGCAGCCGACCGGGACAGGGGGCGTATTACGAAAAACTGTTTTTT. This translates into CASSRPGQGAYYEKLFF.

The chain recombines TRBV5-1 with TRBJ2-3, with D possibly TRBD2 on 5 matching bases. This CDR3 region has 15 residues. Germline CDR1 SGHRS, CDR2 YFSETQ. The V end was cut by 0 bases, the J end by 4 bases, with 12 bases between. CDR3 in amino acids: CASSLDLAQSDTQYF. CDR3 coding DNA: TGCGCCAGCAGCTTGGACCTAGCTCAGTCAGATACGCAGTATTTT.

In its sample, this clonotype was seen a few times. The rearrangement uses TRBV19 and TRBJ2-6; tentative D call: TRBD1 (6 bases). The germline V gene encodes CDR1 LNHDA and CDR2 SQIVND (reference sequence). V gave up 6 bases and J gave up 2 bases, with 14 bases separating them. The CDR3 is 16 residues long. The CDR3 DNA reads TGTGCCAGTAGCCAACAGGGAGCCACTGGGGCCAACGTCCTGACTTTC. This gives the protein CASSQQGATGANVLTF.

This clonotype occurred many times. The CDR3 DNA reads as TGTGCCGGAACCAGGGGGCAGCGAGAGCAGTACTTC. Amino acids: CAGTRGQREQYF. The V and J genes are TRBV30 and TRBJ2-7; TRBD1 agrees at 8 bases. Trimming at V came to 8 bases and at J to 7 bases, leaving 10 bases not matched to a gene. Germline V gene data show CDR1 as GTSNPN and CDR2 as SVGIG (reference sequence). The CDR3 is made up of 12 amino acids.

This clonotype was counted at least ten times. The chain links TRBV12-3 or TRBV12-4 to TRBJ1-1; 10 positions match TRBD1. Trimming cost V 7 bases and J 6 bases; bases outside gene matches: 14. The CDR3 has 16 amino acids. The CDR3 loop is CASTSVGDRGLPEAFF. The CDR3, as DNA: TGTGCCAGCACCTCCGTCGGGGACAGGGGACTTCCTGAAGCTTTCTTT.

This clonotype was detected only a few times. V is TRBV20-1 and J is TRBJ2-7, with D uncertain. Trimming stripped 0 bases from V and 0 bases from J, with 12 bases between. This CDR3 region has 15 residues. Germline values: CDR1 DFQATT, CDR2 SNEGSKA (reference sequence). CDR3 protein: CSAREASASSYEQYF. The CDR3 nucleotides are TGCAGTGCTAGAGAGGCCTCGGCTAGCTCCTACGAGCAGTACTTC.

This clonotype was recorded many times. V is TRBV6-1 and J is TRBJ2-7; TRBD1 matches 9 bases. V lost 5 bases, J lost 3 bases, and 8 bases stayed unmatched. This CDR3 region has 15 residues. The germline gives CDR1 MNHNS, CDR2 SASEGT. Written as DNA, the CDR3 is TGTGCCAGCAGTTCCGGGACAGGGTTCGACTACGAGCAGTACTTC. It encodes CASSSGTGFDYEQYF.

The rearrangement joins TRBV19 to TRBJ1-5; D is perhaps TRBD1 (5 bases). The CDR3 is 14 amino acids. Germline V CDR1 and CDR2: LNHDA, SQIVND (reference sequence). V was pared by 3 bases and J by 3 bases, with 9 bases between. The CDR3 sequence: CASSMGHYNQPQHF. The CDR3 region has the DNA TGTGCCAGTAGTATGGGGCACTACAATCAGCCCCAGCATTTT.

The chain carries TRBV30 and TRBJ2-5, with TRBD1 matching over 8 bases. J gave up 5 bases and V 1 base, and 12 bases lay outside the gene matches. The CDR3 consists of 16 residues. Germline assignment: CDR1 GTSNPN and CDR2 SVGIG (reference sequence). CDR3 nucleotides: TGTGCCTGGAGTGATGACGGTGACAGGGGTTGGGAGACCCAGTACTTC. As protein: CAWSDDGDRGWETQYF.

The rearrangement links TRBV6-1 to TRBJ2-7, with D perhaps matching TRBD1 (6 bases). Trimming cost V 6 bases and J 3 bases, with 21 bases left between them. Germline lookup yields CDR1 MNHNS and CDR2 SASEGT. The CDR3 totals 16 residues. CDR3 nucleotide sequence: TGTGCCAGCAGGTCGGTGGGGGCGGCCGGAAGCTACGAGCAGTACTTC. Translated: CASRSVGAAGSYEQYF.